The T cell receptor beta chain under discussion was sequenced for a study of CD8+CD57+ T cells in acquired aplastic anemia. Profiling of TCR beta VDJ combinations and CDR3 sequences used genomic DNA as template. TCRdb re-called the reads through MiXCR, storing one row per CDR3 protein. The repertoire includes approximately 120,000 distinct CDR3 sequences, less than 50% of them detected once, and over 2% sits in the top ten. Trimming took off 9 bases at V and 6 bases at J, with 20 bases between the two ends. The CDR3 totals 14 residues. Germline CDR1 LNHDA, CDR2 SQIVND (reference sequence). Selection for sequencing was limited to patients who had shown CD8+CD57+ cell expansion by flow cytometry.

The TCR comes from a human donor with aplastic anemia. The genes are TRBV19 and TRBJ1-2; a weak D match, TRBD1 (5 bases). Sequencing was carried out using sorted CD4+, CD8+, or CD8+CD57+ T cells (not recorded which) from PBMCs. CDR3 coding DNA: TGTGCCAGCTCACCACGGGGGTTCGAGAATGGCTACACCTTC. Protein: CASSPRGFENGYTF.